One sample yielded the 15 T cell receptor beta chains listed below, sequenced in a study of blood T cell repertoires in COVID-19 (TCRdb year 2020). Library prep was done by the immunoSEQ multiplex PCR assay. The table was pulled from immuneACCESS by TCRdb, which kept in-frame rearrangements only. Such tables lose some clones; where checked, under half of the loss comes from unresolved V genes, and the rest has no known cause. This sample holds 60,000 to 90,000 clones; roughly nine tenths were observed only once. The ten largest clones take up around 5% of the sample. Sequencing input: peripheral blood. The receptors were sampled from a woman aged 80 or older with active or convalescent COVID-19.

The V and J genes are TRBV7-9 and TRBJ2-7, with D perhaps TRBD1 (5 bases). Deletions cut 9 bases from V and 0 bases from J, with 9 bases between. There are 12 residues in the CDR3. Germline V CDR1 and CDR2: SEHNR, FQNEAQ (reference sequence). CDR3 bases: TGTGCCAGTGGACAATTCTCCTACGAGCAGTACTTC. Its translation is CASGQFSYEQYF.

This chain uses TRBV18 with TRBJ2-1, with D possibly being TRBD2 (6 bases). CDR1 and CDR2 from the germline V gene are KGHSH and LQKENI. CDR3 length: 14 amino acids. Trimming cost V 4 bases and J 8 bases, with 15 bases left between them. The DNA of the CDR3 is TGTGCCAGCTCACTCCGGGAGACATTTCATGAGCAGTTCTTC. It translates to CASSLRETFHEQFF.

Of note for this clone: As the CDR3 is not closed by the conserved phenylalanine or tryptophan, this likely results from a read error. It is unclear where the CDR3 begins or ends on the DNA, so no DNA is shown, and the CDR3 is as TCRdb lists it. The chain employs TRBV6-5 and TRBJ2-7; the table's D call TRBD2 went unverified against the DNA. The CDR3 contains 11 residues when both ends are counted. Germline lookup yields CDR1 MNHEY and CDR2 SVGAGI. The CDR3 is CASSRLAGRIL.

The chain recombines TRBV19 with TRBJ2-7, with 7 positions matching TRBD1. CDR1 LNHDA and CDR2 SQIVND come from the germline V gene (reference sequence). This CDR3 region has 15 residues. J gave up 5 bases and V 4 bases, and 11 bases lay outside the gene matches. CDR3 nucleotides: TGTGCCAGTAGTAGAGGGGGACAGTTTTACGACGAGCAGTACTTC. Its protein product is CASSRGGQFYDEQYF.

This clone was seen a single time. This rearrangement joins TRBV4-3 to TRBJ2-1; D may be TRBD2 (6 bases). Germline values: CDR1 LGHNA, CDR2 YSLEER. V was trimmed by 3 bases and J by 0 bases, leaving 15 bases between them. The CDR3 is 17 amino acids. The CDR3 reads CASSQMPSSDSYNEQFF. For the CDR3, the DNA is TGCGCCAGCAGCCAGATGCCCTCTAGCGACTCCTACAATGAGCAGTTCTTC.

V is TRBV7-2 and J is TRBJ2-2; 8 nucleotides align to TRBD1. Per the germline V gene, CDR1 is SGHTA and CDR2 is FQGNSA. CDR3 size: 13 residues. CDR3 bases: TGTGATCGGAGGGACAGGAATACCGGGGAGCTGTTTTTT. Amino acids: CDRRDRNTGELFF.

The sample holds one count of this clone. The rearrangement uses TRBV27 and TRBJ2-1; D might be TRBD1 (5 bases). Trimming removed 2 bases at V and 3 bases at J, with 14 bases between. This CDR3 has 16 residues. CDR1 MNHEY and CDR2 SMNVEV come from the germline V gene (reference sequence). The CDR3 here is CASSLGARYRYNEQFF. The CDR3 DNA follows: TGTGCCAGCAGTTTAGGGGCTCGATACCGCTACAATGAGCAGTTCTTC.

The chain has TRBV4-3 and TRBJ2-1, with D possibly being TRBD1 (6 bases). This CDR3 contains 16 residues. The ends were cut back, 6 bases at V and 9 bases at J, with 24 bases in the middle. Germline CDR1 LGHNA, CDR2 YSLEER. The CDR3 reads CASSRRGGSRGSEQFF. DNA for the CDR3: TGCGCCAGCAGTAGAAGAGGTGGGTCGAGGGGGTCTGAGCAGTTCTTC.

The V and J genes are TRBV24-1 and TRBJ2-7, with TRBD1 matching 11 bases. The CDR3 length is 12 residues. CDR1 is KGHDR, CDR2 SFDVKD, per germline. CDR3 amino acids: CSTGTGGYEQYF. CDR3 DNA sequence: TGTAGCACCGGGACAGGGGGGTACGAGCAGTACTTC.

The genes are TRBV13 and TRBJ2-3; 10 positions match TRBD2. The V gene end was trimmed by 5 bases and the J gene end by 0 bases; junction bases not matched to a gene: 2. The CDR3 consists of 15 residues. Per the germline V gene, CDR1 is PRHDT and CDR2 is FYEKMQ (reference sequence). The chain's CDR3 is CASSLAGESTDTQYF. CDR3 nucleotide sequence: TGTGCCAGCAGCCTAGCGGGGGAGAGCACAGATACGCAGTATTTT.

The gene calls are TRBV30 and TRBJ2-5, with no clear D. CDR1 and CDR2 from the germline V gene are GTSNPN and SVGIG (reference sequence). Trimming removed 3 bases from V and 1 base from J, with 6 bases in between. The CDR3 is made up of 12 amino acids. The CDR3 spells CAWSKSQETQYF. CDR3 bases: TGTGCCTGGAGCAAATCCCAAGAGACCCAGTACTTC.

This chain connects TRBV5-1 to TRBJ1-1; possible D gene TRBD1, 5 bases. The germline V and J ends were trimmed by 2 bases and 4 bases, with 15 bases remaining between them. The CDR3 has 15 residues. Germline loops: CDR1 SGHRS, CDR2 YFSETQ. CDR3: CASSLGGALGTEAFF. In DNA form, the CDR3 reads TGCGCCAGCAGCTTAGGAGGGGCGCTGGGCACTGAAGCTTTCTTT.

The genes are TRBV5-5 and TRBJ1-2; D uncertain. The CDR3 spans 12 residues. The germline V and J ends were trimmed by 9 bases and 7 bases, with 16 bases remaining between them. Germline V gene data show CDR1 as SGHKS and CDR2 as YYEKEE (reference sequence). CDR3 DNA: TGTGCCATGAACACCGACCGAGGTGGCTACACCTTC. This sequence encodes CAMNTDRGGYTF.

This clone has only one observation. The CDR3: CASSSAGAPERNTIYF. The CDR3 DNA sequence: TGCGCCAGCAGCTCGGCGGGGGCGCCGGAGAGAAACACCATATATTTT. The chain carries TRBV5-1 and TRBJ1-3; weak D call: TRBD1 (6 bases). V was clipped by 3 bases and J by 5 bases, with 18 bases between them. This CDR3 has 16 amino acids. Germline CDR1 SGHRS, CDR2 YFSETQ.

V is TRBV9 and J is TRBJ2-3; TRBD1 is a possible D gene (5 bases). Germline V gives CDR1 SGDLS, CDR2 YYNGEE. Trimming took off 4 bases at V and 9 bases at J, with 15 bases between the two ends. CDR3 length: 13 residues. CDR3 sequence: CASSSMDMATQYF. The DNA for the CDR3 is TGTGCCAGCAGCTCCATGGACATGGCGACGCAGTATTTT.